Below are 16 T cell receptor beta chains sequenced from a single sample in a study of human T cells and chemical hapten exposure. Noted time point: pre-sensitization, week 0. Sample treatment: therapeutic diphenylcyclopropenone sensitization with weekly scalp DPC. TCRdb recomputed calls from the RACE reads with MiXCR, one row per CDR3 protein. The repertoire holds under 200,000 distinct CDR3 sequences, with around 30% as singletons. Sequencing was performed on whole blood, taken in connection with sensitization to the hapten diphenylcyclopropenone (DPC). These receptors were obtained from a woman aged 30 to 39 with alopecia areata. Some clones in this sample may be carry-over from other donors' samples.

V usage is TRBV29-1 and J usage is TRBJ2-1; 7 nucleotides align to TRBD1. V trimming: 4 bases; J trimming: 4 bases; junction bases outside the gene matches: 10. Germline V gene data show CDR1 as SQVTM and CDR2 as ANQGSEA. The CDR3 is 15 residues long. The DNA of the CDR3 is TGCAGCGTTGGAAAGGAGACAGGGCGTTACAATGAGCAGTTCTTC. This translates into CSVGKETGRYNEQFF.

J is TRBJ2-2 and V is TRBV3-1; 10 bases are shared with TRBD1. Germline lookup yields CDR1 LGHDT and CDR2 YNNKEL (reference sequence). The ends lost 0 bases at V and 4 bases at J; junction bases unmatched: 11. The CDR3 spans 19 residues. The CDR3 here is CASSQERDRGIGFTGELFF. The CDR3 bases are TGTGCCAGCAGCCAAGAAAGGGACAGGGGAATCGGGTTCACCGGGGAGCTGTTTTTT.

This clonotype was seen only a few times. The rearrangement links TRBV10-3 to TRBJ2-1, with TRBD1 matching 11 bases. Losses at the gene ends were 10 bases for V and 5 bases for J; bases not matched to a gene: 7. This CDR3 comprises 14 residues. The germline CDR1 and CDR2 sequences are ENHRY and SYGVKD. CDR3 nucleotide sequence: TGTGCCAGCCAGGGACAGGGGGTTGACAATGAGCAGTTCTTC. Translated: CASQGQGVDNEQFF.

This clonotype was observed many times. The V call is TRBV11-1, the J call TRBJ2-3; maybe TRBD1 (5 bases). Germline assignment: CDR1 SGHAT and CDR2 FQDESV (reference sequence). Trimming stripped 1 base from V and 5 bases from J, with 7 bases between. The CDR3 is made up of 13 amino acids. CDR3 DNA: TGTGCCAGCAGCTTAGGCAGGGAAGATACGCAGTATTTT. It is translated as CASSLGREDTQYF. The entire variable domain, with the rest obtained from reference TRBV11-1 and TRBJ2-3, is as follows: EAEVAQSPRYKITEKSQAVAFWCDPISGHATLYWYRQILGQGPELLVQFQDESVVDDSQLPKDRFSAERLKGVDSTLKIQPAELGDSAMYLCASSLGREDTQYFGPGTRLTVL.

This clonotype was recorded a few times. The rearrangement links TRBV29-1 to TRBJ2-2; no reliable D call. Trimming cost V 6 bases and J 0 bases, with 17 bases left between them. This CDR3 has 16 residues. The germline CDR1 and CDR2 sequences are SQVTM and ANQGSEA. The CDR3 DNA sequence: TGCAGCGTCTCCGCGACTGACACCCCGAACACCGGGGAGCTGTTTTTT. Translated: CSVSATDTPNTGELFF.

This clonotype was found a few times. The chain couples TRBV20-1 to TRBJ1-1, with 7 bases fitting TRBD1. V trimming: 5 bases; J trimming: 1 base; junction bases outside the gene matches: 1. CDR3 length: 12 residues. Germline CDR1 and CDR2: DFQATT and SNEGSKA (reference sequence). Here the CDR3 DNA reads TGCAGTGCTTGGGACAGGAACACTGAAGCTTTCTTT. Translation gives CSAWDRNTEAFF.

This clonotype turned up a few times. V and J are TRBV10-3 and TRBJ2-3; D is possibly TRBD2 (6 bases). V gave up 6 bases and J gave up 4 bases, with 14 bases separating them. Germline CDR1 ENHRY, CDR2 SYGVKD. The CDR3 extends over 14 amino acids. CDR3: CAISNRDSADTQYF. In nucleotides, the CDR3 is TGTGCCATCAGCAACCGGGACTCAGCAGATACGCAGTATTTT.

Here the CDR3 DNA reads TGTGCCAGCAGCGCCCAGAGGGGTGCGGGGGAGACCCAGTACTTC. Encoded protein: CASSAQRGAGETQYF. J is TRBJ2-5 and V is TRBV7-2; possibly TRBD2 for D (6 bases). V was shortened by 5 bases and J by 5 bases, with 18 bases between the two germline ends. Per germline, CDR1 SGHTA and CDR2 FQGNSA. CDR3 length: 15 amino acids.

The gene calls are TRBV28 and TRBJ2-1; 7 nucleotides agree with TRBD1. CDR3 length: 16 amino acids. Germline-derived CDR1 and CDR2 are MDHEN and SYDVKM. Germline trimming cut 2 bases from V and 2 bases from J; bases unmatched to any gene: 6. CDR3 residues: CASSLGFQGAYNEQFF. The CDR3 DNA sequence: TGTGCCAGCAGTTTAGGATTCCAGGGGGCCTACAATGAGCAGTTCTTC.

This chain links TRBV7-2 with TRBJ1-2, with D tentatively TRBD1 (5 bases). The CDR3 runs 14 residues. V lost 1 base and J lost 0, with 6 bases in between. Germline V gene data show CDR1 as SGHTA and CDR2 as FQGNSA. CDR3 sequence reads: CASSLGGANYGYTF. In DNA form, the CDR3 reads TGTGCCAGCAGCTTAGGAGGGGCTAACTATGGCTACACCTTC.

The rearrangement joins TRBV4-3 to TRBJ1-1; the match to TRBD1 covers 7 bases. Germline V CDR1 and CDR2: LGHNA, YSLEER. J was trimmed by 5 bases and V by 0 bases; bases with no gene match: 6. CDR3 size: 15 residues. In nucleotides, the CDR3 is TGCGCCAGCAGCCAAGATCCAACAGGGGAAACTGAAGCTTTCTTT. It encodes CASSQDPTGETEAFF.

This clonotype was observed a handful of times. This chain links TRBV28 with TRBJ1-6; D is unresolved. The CDR3 runs 16 residues. Trimming removed 5 bases from V and 7 bases from J, with 18 bases in between. From germline, CDR1 is MDHEN and CDR2 SYDVKM. The CDR3 protein is CASSATGKGGNSPLHF. In DNA form, the CDR3 reads TGTGCCAGCAGTGCCACGGGGAAGGGCGGAAATTCACCCCTCCACTTT.

This chain joins TRBV12-3 or TRBV12-4 and TRBJ1-5, with D perhaps TRBD1 (5 bases). The CDR3 loop spans 17 amino acids. The V and J ends lost 6 bases and 7 bases respectively, with 25 bases between them. In nucleotides, the CDR3 is TGTGCCAGCAGCCTAGTAGTCGGTGGGGTTTCAGGGCAGCCCCAGCATTTT. Translating it yields CASSLVVGGVSGQPQHF.

The V call is TRBV29-1, the J call TRBJ2-5; TRBD2 aligns across 12 bases. V was clipped by 6 bases and J by 5 bases; unmatched bases: 13. This CDR3 is built from 16 residues. From germline, CDR1 is SQVTM and CDR2 ANQGSEA. The CDR3 nucleotides read TGCAGCGTCGGCCCTAGCGGGAGGGCCTATAAGGAGACCCAGTACTTC. It specifies CSVGPSGRAYKETQYF.

This CDR3 is CASSGFRENSPLHF. As DNA, the CDR3 is TGTGCCAGCAGTGGATTCAGGGAGAATTCACCCCTCCACTTT. The chain recombines TRBV25-1 with TRBJ1-6; possibly TRBD1 for D (5 bases). From germline, CDR1 is MGHDK and CDR2 SYGVNS. This CDR3 spans 14 amino acids. Trimming stripped 4 bases from V and 7 bases from J, with 11 bases between. Combining the CDR3 with reference TRBV25-1 and TRBJ1-6 gives the whole variable domain EADIYQTPRYLVIGTGKKITLECSQTMGHDKMYWYQQDPGMELHLIHYSYGVNSTEKGDLSSESTVSRIRTEHFPLTLESARPSHTSQYLCASSGFRENSPLHFGNGTRLTVT.

This sequence joins TRBV10-3 and TRBJ1-5; D is unclear. Deletions cut 10 bases from V and 3 bases from J, with 13 bases between. This CDR3 comprises 13 residues. The germline gives CDR1 ENHRY, CDR2 SYGVKD. CDR3 sequence: CATADANNQPQHF. The CDR3 DNA is TGTGCCACCGCTGACGCGAACAATCAGCCCCAGCATTTT.